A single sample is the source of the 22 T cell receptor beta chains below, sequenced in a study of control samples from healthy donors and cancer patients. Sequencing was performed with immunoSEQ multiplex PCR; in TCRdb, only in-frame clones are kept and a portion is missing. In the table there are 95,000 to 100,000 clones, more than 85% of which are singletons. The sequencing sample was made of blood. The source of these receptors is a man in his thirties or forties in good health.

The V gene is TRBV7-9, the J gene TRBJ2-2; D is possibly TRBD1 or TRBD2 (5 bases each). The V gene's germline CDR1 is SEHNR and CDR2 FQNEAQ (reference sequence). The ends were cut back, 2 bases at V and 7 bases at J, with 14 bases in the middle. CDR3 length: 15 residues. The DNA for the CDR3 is TGTGCCAGCAGCTTACTTTCAGGGACCGACGGGGAGCTGTTTTTT. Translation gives CASSLLSGTDGELFF.

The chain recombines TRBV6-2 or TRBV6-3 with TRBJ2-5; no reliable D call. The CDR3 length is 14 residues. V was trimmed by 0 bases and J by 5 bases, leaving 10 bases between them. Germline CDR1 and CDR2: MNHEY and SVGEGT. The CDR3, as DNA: TGTGCCAGCAGTTACTCATTGGTCTCGGAGACCCAGTACTTC. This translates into CASSYSLVSETQYF.

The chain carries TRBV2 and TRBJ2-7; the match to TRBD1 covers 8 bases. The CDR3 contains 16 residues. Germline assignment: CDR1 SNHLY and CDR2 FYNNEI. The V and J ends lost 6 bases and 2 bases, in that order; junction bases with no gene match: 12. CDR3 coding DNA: TGTGCCAGCAGCCCCAGTTTCAGGGGGCCTACCTACGAGCAGTACGTC. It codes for CASSPSFRGPTYEQYV.

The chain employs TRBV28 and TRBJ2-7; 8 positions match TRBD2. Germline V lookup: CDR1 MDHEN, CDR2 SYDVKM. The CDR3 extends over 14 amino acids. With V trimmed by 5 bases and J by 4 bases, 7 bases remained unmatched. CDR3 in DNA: TGTGCCAGCAGTCCCCCGGGGGGGAAATACGAGCAGTACTTC. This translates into CASSPPGGKYEQYF.

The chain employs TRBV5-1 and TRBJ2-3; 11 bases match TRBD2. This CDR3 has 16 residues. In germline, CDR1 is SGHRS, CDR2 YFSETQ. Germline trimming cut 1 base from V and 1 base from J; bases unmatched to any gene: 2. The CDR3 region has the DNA TGCGCCAGCAGCTTGCGTAGCGGGGGGGGCACAGATACGCAGTATTTT. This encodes CASSLRSGGGTDTQYF.

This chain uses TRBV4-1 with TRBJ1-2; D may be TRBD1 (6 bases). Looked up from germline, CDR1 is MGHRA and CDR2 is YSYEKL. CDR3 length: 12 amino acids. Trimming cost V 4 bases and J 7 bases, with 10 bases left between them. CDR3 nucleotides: TGCGCCAGCAGCCGCCAGGGGAGTGGCTACACCTTC. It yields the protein CASSRQGSGYTF.

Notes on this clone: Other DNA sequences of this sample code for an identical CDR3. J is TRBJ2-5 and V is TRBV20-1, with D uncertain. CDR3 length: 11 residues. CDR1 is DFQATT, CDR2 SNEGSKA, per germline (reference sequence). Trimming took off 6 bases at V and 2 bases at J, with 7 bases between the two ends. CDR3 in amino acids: CSAQLQETQYF. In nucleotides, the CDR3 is TGCAGTGCACAGCTTCAAGAGACCCAGTACTTC.

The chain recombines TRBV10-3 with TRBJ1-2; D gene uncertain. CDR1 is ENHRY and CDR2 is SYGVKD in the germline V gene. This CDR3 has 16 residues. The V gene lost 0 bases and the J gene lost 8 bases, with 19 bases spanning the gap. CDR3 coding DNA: TGTGCCATCAGTGAGTCGATGTTCCAGCCCCAAAGGGGCTACACCTTC. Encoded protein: CAISESMFQPQRGYTF.

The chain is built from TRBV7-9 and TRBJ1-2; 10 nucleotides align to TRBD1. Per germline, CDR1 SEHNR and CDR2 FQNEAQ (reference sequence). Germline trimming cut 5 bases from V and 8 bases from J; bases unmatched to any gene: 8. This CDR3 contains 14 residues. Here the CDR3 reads CASSPHGTGDGYTF. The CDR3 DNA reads TGTGCCAGCAGCCCACACGGGACAGGGGACGGCTACACCTTC. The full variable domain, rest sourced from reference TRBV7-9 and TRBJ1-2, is DTGVSQNPRHKITKRGQNVTFRCDPISEHNRLYWYRQTLGQGPEFLTYFQNEAQLEKSRLLSDRFSAERPKGSFSTLEIQRTEQGDSAMYLCASSPHGTGDGYTFGSGTRLTVV.

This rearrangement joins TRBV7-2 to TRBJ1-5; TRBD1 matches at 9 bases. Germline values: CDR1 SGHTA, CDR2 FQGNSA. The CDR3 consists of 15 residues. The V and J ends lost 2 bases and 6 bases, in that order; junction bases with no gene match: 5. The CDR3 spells CASSLTTGGRQPQHF. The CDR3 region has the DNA TGTGCCAGCAGCTTAACAACAGGGGGCCGTCAGCCCCAGCATTTT.

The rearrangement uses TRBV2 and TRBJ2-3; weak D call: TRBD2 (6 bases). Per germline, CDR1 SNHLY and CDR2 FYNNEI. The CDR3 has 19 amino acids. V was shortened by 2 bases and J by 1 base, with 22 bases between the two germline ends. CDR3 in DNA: TGTGCCAGCAGTGAATTTGGAGGGCTACGTCTAACACGCACAGATACGCAGTATTTT. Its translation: CASSEFGGLRLTRTDTQYF.

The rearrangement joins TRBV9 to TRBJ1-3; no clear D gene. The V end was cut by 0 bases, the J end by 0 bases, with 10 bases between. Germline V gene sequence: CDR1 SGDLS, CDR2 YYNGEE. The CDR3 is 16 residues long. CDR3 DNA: TGTGCCAGCAGCGTAGGGCCGGGATCCTCTGGAAACACCATATATTTT. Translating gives CASSVGPGSSGNTIYF.

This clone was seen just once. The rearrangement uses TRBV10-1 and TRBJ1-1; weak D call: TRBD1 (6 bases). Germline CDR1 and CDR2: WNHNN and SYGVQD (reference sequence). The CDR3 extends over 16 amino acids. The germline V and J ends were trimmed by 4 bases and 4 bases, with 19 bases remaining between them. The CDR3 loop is CASSVGGIGFGTEAFF. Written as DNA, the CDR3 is TGCGCCAGCAGTGTAGGGGGGATAGGGTTTGGCACTGAAGCTTTCTTT.

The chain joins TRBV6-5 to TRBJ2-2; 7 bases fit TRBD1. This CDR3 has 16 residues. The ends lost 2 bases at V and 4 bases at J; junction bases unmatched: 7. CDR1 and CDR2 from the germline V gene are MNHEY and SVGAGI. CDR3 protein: CASSYVGSGGTGELFF. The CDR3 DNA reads TGTGCCAGCAGTTACGTAGGTTCAGGGGGCACCGGGGAGCTGTTTTTT.

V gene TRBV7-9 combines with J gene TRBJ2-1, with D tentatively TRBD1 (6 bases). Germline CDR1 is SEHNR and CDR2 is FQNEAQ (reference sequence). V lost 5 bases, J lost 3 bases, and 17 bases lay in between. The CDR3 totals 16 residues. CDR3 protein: CASSPDVTGNYNEQFF. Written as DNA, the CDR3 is TGTGCCAGCAGCCCCGATGTGACAGGCAACTACAATGAGCAGTTCTTC.

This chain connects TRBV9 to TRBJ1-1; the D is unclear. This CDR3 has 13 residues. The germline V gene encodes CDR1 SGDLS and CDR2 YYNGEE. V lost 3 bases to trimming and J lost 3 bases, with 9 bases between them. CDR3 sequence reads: CASSEADYTEAFF. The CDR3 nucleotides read TGTGCCAGCAGCGAGGCAGATTACACTGAAGCTTTCTTT.

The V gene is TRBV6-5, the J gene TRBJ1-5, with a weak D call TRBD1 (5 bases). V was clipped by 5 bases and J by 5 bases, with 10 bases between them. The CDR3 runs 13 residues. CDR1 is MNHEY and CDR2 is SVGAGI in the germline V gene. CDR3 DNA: TGTGCCAGCAGTCGGGACCGAGATCAGCCCCAGCATTTT. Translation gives CASSRDRDQPQHF.

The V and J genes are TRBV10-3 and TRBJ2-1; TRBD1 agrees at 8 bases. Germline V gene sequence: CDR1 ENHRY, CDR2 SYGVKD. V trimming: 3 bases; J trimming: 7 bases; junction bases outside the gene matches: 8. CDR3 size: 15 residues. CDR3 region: CAISDGTGTLNEQFF. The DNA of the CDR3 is TGTGCCATCAGTGATGGGACAGGAACTTTGAATGAGCAGTTCTTC.

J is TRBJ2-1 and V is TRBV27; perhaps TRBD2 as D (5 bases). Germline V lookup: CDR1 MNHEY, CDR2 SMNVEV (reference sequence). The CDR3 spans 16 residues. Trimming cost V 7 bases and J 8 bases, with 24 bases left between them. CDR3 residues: CASTPGSGRVTHEQFF. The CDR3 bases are TGTGCCAGCACCCCGGGGTCGGGTAGGGTAACCCATGAGCAGTTCTTC.

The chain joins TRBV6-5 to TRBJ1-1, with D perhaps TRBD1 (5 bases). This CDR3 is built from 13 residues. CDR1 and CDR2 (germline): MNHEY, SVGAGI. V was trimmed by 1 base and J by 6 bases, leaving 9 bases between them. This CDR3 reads CASSYYGRAEAFF. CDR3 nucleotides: TGTGCCAGCAGTTACTACGGCAGGGCTGAAGCTTTCTTT.

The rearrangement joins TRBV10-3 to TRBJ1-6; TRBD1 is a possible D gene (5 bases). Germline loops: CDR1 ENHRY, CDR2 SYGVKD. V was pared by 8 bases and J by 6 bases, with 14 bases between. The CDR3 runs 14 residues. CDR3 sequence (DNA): TGTGCCATCGTACCGGGGGTCCGTAATTCACCCCTCCACTTT. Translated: CAIVPGVRNSPLHF.

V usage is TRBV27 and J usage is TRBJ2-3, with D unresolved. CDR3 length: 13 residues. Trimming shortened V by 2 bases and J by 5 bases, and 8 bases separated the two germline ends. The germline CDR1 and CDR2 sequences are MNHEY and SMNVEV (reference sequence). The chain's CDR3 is CASSLIIVDTQYF. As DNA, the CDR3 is TGTGCCAGCAGTTTAATCATTGTAGATACGCAGTATTTT.